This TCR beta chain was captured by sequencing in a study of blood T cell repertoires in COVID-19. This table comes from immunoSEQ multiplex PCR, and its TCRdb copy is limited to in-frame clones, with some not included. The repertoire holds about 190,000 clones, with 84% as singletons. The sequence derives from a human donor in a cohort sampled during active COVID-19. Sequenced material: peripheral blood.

CDR3 sequence reads: CASSEEVSGELFF. The CDR3 DNA sequence: TGTGCCAGCAGTGAAGAGGTTTCCGGGGAGCTGTTTTTT. The V and J genes are TRBV25-1 and TRBJ2-2; no clear D gene. In germline, CDR1 is MGHDK, CDR2 SYGVNS. Trimming pared 2 bases from V and 6 bases from J, leaving 7 bases between. This CDR3 contains 13 residues. Full variable domain (outside the CDR3, taken from reference TRBV25-1 and TRBJ2-2): EADIYQTPRYLVIGTGKKITLECSQTMGHDKMYWYQQDPGMELHLIHYSYGVNSTEKGDLSSESTVSRIRTEHFPLTLESARPSHTSQYLCASSEEVSGELFFGEGSRLTVL.